This paragraph reports one T cell receptor (beta chain). This CDR3 comprises 17 residues. V lost 1 base, J lost 4 bases, and 10 bases stayed unmatched. CDR1 is SGHNT, CDR2 YYREEE, per germline (reference sequence). The data stem from a study of blood T cell repertoires in COVID-19. Study overall: Specimens from acute and convalescent COVID-19 originated in the United States, Italy and Spain. T cells, B-cell-depleted T cells, or PBMCs supplied cDNA or gDNA.

In the study's own analysis: Estimation of nucleated cell counts relied on the amplification of reference gene primers. The assay was immunoSEQ multiplex PCR, and TCRdb's table has in-frame clones only and misses some. The D gene and trimming were derived from the DNA, and the V and J assignments and clone size from that table. The profile shows roughly 200,000 clones, about 80% of them singletons. V and J are TRBV5-4 and TRBJ2-5; TRBD2 matches 10 bases. This TCR was sampled from a man aged 60 to 69 with acute or convalescent COVID-19. Material: peripheral blood. The CDR3 region has the DNA TGTGCCAGCAGCTTGACAGTGCAAAGCGGGGGGGGAGAGACCCAGTACTTC. Translating it yields CASSLTVQSGGGETQYF.